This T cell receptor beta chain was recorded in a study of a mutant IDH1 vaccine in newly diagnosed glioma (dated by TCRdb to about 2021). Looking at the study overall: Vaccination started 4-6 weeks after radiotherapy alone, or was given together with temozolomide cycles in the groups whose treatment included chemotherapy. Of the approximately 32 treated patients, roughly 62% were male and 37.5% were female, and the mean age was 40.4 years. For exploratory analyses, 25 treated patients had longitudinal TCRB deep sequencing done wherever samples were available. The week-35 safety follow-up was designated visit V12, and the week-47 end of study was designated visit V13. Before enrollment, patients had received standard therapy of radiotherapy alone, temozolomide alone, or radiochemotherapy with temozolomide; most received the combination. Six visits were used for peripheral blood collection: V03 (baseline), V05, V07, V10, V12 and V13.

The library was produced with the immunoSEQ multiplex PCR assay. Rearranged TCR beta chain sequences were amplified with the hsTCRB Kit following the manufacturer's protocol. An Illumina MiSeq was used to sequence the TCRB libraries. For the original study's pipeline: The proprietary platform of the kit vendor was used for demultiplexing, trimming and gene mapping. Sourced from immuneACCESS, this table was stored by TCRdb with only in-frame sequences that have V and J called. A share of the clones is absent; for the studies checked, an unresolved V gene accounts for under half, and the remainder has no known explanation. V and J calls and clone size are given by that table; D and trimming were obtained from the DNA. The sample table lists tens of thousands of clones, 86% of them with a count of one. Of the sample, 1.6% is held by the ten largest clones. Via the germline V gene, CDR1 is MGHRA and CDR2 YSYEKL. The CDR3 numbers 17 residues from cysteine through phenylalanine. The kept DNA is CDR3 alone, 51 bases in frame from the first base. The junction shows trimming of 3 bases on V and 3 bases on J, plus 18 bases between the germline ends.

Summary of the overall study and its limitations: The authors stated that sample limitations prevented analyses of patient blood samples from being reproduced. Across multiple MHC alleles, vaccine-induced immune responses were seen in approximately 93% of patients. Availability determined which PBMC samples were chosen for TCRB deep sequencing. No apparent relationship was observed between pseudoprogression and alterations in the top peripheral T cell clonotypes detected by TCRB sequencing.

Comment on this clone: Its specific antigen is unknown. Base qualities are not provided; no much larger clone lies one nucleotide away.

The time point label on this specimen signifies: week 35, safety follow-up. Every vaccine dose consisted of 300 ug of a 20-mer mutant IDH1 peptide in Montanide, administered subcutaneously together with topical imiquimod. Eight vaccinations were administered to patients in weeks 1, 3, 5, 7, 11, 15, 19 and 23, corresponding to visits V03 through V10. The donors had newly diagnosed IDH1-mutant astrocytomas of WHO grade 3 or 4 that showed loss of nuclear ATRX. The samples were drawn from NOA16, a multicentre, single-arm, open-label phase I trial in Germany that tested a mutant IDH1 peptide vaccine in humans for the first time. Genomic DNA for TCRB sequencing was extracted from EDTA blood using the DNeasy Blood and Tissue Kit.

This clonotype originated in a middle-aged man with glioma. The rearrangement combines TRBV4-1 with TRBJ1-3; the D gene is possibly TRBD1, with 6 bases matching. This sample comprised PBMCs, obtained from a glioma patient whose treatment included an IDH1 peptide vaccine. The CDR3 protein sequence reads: CASSQKYTGGFGNTIYF. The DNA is TGCGCCAGCAGCCAGAAATATACGGGGGGCTTTGGAAACACCATATATTTT.